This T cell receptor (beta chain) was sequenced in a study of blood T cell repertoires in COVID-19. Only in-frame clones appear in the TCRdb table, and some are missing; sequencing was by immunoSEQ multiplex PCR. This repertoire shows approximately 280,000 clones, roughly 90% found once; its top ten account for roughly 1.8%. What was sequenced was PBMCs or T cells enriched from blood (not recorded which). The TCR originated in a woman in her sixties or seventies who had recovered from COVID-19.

The CDR3 DNA is TGCGCCAGCAGCGGGACAGGGAATCTGAATTCACCCCTCCACTTT. This encodes CASSGTGNLNSPLHF. The J gene is TRBJ1-6, the V gene TRBV5-1; TRBD1 matches at 9 bases. The germline gives CDR1 SGHRS, CDR2 YFSETQ. The CDR3 is made up of 15 amino acids. The J segment lost 7 bases and the V segment lost 4 bases, leaving 6 bases of the junction unmatched.